Ten or more counts support the clone carrying this T cell receptor beta chain. Its antigen is not identified. Germline assignment: CDR1 MNHEY and CDR2 SVGAGI. The CDR3 extends over 15 amino acids. Deletions cut 6 bases from V and 0 bases from J, with 12 bases between. The sample is drawn from a study of T cells in Graves' hyperthyroidism and ophthalmopathy. Study results and limitations: Within blood appeared most thyroid clonotypes that had expanded above 0.001.

Graves' hyperthyroidism qualified as stable when ophthalmopathy did not progress within 18 months. Newly diagnosed hyperthyroidism, duration under 2 months, in patients aged 18 to 65. TCR beta CDR3 regions were amplified from RNA transcripts. An initial round of RT-PCR targeting the TCR CDR3 relied on the HTBI primer set. TCRdb re-called the multiplex PCR reads with MiXCR, one entry per CDR3 protein. This table holds fewer than 750,000 distinct CDR3 sequences, about 45% found once. This receptor was identified in a woman aged 18-30 years with Graves' hyperthyroidism. The V and J genes are TRBV6-5 and TRBJ1-5; a weak D match, TRBD1 (6 bases). The sequenced sample consisted of peripheral blood or thyroid tissue (not recorded which). The CDR3 sequence: CASRRGGLSNQPQHF. The DNA of the CDR3 is TGTGCCAGCAGGAGGGGGGGGCTTAGCAATCAGCCCCAGCATTTT.